Shown below are 32 T cell receptor beta chains from a single sample sequenced in a study of cytomegalovirus exposure and HLA in healthy donors. With 60 Vbeta and 13 Jbeta primers, the PCR was carried out. Sequencing was performed with immunoSEQ multiplex PCR; in TCRdb, only in-frame clones are kept and a portion is missing. Altogether roughly 170,000 clones are present, over 80% being singletons, with the ten largest covering 1.6%. The sequenced sample consisted of PBMCs. All receptors derive from a man aged 50-60 years in good health and CMV-seronegative.

J is TRBJ1-5 and V is TRBV21-1; the D call of TRBD1 is as the table states it, not checked on the DNA. TRBV21-1 is shown as a pseudogene. CDR3 length: 14 residues. In DNA, the CDR3 is TGTGCCAGCAGCAAGCCCGTACAGGGTCAGCCCCAGCATTTT. Its protein is CASSKPVQGQPQHF.

This chain uses TRBV11-2 with TRBJ2-5, with a weak D call TRBD2 (6 bases). V was clipped by 0 bases and J by 5 bases, with 16 bases between them. Germline-derived CDR1 and CDR2 are SGHAT and FQNNGV. CDR3 length: 16 amino acids. The CDR3 sequence is CASSLDRGFGGETQYF. The CDR3 DNA follows: TGTGCCAGCAGCTTAGATCGGGGCTTTGGGGGGGAGACCCAGTACTTC.

This chain uses TRBV11-2 with TRBJ2-3; 7 bases align to TRBD1. Germline CDR1 and CDR2: SGHAT and FQNNGV. V lost 5 bases and J lost 4; bases outside the gene matches: 3. This CDR3 comprises 13 residues. CDR3 coding DNA: TGTGCCAGCAGCCGCGACAGGGCAGATACGCAGTATTTT. It encodes CASSRDRADTQYF.

The gene calls are TRBV19 and TRBJ2-2; TRBD2 matches at 11 bases. Germline V gene sequence: CDR1 LNHDA, CDR2 SQIVND (reference sequence). The CDR3 length is 15 residues. V dropped 6 bases and J dropped 5; count of bases not matched to a gene: 5. CDR3 protein: CASRSLAGGTGELFF. The CDR3 bases are TGTGCCAGTAGGTCCCTAGCGGGGGGTACCGGGGAGCTGTTTTTT.

The rearrangement uses TRBV7-9 and TRBJ2-5, with TRBD2 matching over 7 bases. The germline CDR1 and CDR2 sequences are SEHNR and FQNEAQ (reference sequence). The CDR3 extends over 17 amino acids. V was clipped by 5 bases and J by 4 bases; unmatched bases: 16. The CDR3 is CASSSRRGAGVGETQYF. Here the CDR3 DNA reads TGTGCCAGCAGCAGCCGCCGCGGGGCGGGAGTAGGAGAGACCCAGTACTTC.

The genes are TRBV18 and TRBJ1-5, with D unclear. This CDR3 is 15 amino acids long. CDR1 is KGHSH and CDR2 is LQKENI in the germline V gene. Trimming stripped 6 bases from V and 2 bases from J, with 14 bases between. CDR3 loop: CASSRPDGGNQPQHF. The CDR3 bases are TGTGCCAGCTCTCGGCCCGACGGAGGCAATCAGCCCCAGCATTTT.

CDR3 nucleotides: TGTGCCAGCTCATCTTTGCCGGGACAGGGGTTTCCCTACGAGCAGTACTTC. This translates into CASSSLPGQGFPYEQYF. The V gene is TRBV18, the J gene TRBJ2-7; TRBD1 aligns across 10 bases. V dropped 5 bases and J dropped 2; count of bases not matched to a gene: 12. The CDR3 is 17 residues long. Germline values: CDR1 KGHSH, CDR2 LQKENI.

The chain recombines TRBV2 with TRBJ2-7, with D tentatively TRBD2 (6 bases). This CDR3 is 12 amino acids long. V lost 4 bases and J 3 bases, leaving 7 bases between the germline ends. Germline-derived CDR1 and CDR2 are SNHLY and FYNNEI. The CDR3 loop reads CASSGLGYEQYF. CDR3 DNA: TGTGCCAGCAGTGGACTAGGCTACGAGCAGTACTTC.

V is TRBV5-1 and J is TRBJ2-5; D may be TRBD2 (5 bases). The CDR3 contains 15 residues. Germline CDR1 SGHRS, CDR2 YFSETQ. V lost 0 bases and J lost 2, with 11 bases in between. The CDR3 sequence: CASSLGRSEQETQYF. The DNA of the CDR3 is TGCGCCAGCAGCTTGGGGAGGTCAGAGCAAGAGACCCAGTACTTC.

A remark on this clone: The same CDR3 also results from other DNA sequences found in this sample. V usage is TRBV6-5 and J usage is TRBJ1-2; 8 bases agree with TRBD1. The V gene end was trimmed by 2 bases and the J gene end by 7 bases; junction bases not matched to a gene: 0. The length of the CDR3 is 12 residues. Germline V CDR1 and CDR2: MNHEY, SVGAGI. The CDR3 protein is CASSYGQGGYTF. The CDR3 DNA sequence: TGTGCCAGCAGTTACGGACAGGGTGGCTACACCTTC.

This CDR3 is CASSSPGSYNEQFF. As DNA, the CDR3 is TGTGCCAGCAGTTCCCCGGGGTCCTACAATGAGCAGTTCTTC. The chain uses TRBV28 and TRBJ2-1; TRBD2 might be the D (5 bases). Germline assignment: CDR1 MDHEN and CDR2 SYDVKM. This CDR3 contains 14 residues. Trimming removed 4 bases at V and 1 base at J, with 8 bases between.

The CDR3: CASSHGTPGNTIYF. In DNA, the CDR3 is TGTGCCAGCAGCCATGGGACACCAGGAAACACCATATATTTT. J is TRBJ1-3 and V is TRBV4-2, with D possibly TRBD1 on 6 matching bases. Per the germline V gene, CDR1 is LGHNA and CDR2 is YNFKEQ. Deletions cut 3 bases from V and 4 bases from J, with 10 bases between. This CDR3 is 14 amino acids long.

This clone showed up just a few times. The chain joins TRBV2 to TRBJ2-1; D might be TRBD1 (6 bases). Trimming took off 6 bases at V and 2 bases at J, with 11 bases between the two ends. The CDR3 spans 14 residues. Germline CDR1 and CDR2: SNHLY and FYNNEI. The CDR3 protein is CASRTGQAYNEQFF. DNA of the CDR3: TGTGCCAGCAGGACAGGACAAGCCTACAATGAGCAGTTCTTC.

The gene calls are TRBV9 and TRBJ2-4, with D possibly matching TRBD2 (6 bases). CDR1 and CDR2 from the germline V gene are SGDLS and YYNGEE. The CDR3 spans 17 residues. V was clipped by 4 bases and J by 6 bases, with 23 bases between them. CDR3 region: CASSPSPWRDRVNIQYF. Here the CDR3 DNA reads TGTGCCAGCAGCCCATCTCCGTGGAGGGACCGAGTAAACATTCAGTACTTC.

This sequence joins TRBV14 and TRBJ2-1; D not resolved. The CDR3 extends over 11 amino acids. Germline-derived CDR1 and CDR2 are SGHDN and FVKESK. Deletions cut 5 bases from V and 6 bases from J, with 5 bases between. The CDR3 DNA sequence: TGTGCCAGCAGCTTCGGCAATGAGCAGTTCTTC. Its translation is CASSFGNEQFF.

V usage is TRBV5-8 and J usage is TRBJ1-5; TRBD1 agrees at 12 bases. V lost 4 bases, J lost 3 bases, and 5 bases stayed unmatched. The CDR3 has 16 residues. Germline V gene lookup returns CDR1 SGHTS and CDR2 YDEGEE. The CDR3: CASSPGTGGNNQPQHF. The DNA for the CDR3 is TGTGCCAGCAGCCCCGGGACAGGGGGCAACAATCAGCCCCAGCATTTT.

This clone was counted only a few times. The CDR3 DNA follows: TGCGCCAGCAGCCAAGCGGTGACGGGAGGCGATGAAAAACTGTTTTTT. As protein: CASSQAVTGGDEKLFF. The gene calls are TRBV4-3 and TRBJ1-4; D unresolved. Per germline, CDR1 LGHNA and CDR2 YSLEER. V was trimmed by 1 base and J by 6 bases, leaving 15 bases between them. This CDR3 is 16 amino acids long.

The chain links TRBV11-3 to TRBJ1-4; the D gene is possibly TRBD1 (6 bases). The CDR3 totals 14 residues. V lost 5 bases, J lost 5 bases, and 12 bases lay in between. Germline V lookup: CDR1 SGHNT, CDR2 YENEEA. The CDR3 DNA is TGTGCCAGCAGCCTGACAGGAAACAATGAAAAACTGTTTTTT. Amino acids: CASSLTGNNEKLFF.

V gene TRBV9 combines with J gene TRBJ2-7; D is undetermined. CDR3 length: 15 residues. The germline V gene has CDR1 SGDLS and CDR2 YYNGEE. V was pared by 0 bases and J by 0 bases, with 10 bases between. CDR3 region: CASSVGQDPSYEQYF. The CDR3 nucleotides are TGTGCCAGCAGCGTAGGGCAGGATCCCTCCTACGAGCAGTACTTC.

To note about this clone: One junction end disagrees with the germline gene, perhaps due to a read error. The J gene is TRBJ2-7, the V gene TRBV7-7; 9 nucleotides agree with TRBD2. The closer fit of TRBJ2-5 to the DNA end suggests the J call may be wrong. Germline V gene lookup returns CDR1 SSHAT and CDR2 FNYEAQ (reference sequence). The CDR3 extends over 14 amino acids. This CDR3 reads CASSYSGSGETQYF. For the CDR3, the DNA is TGTGCTAGCAGCTATAGCGGGAGTGGGGAGACCCAGTACTTC.

This clone has only one observation. The rearrangement links TRBV5-1 to TRBJ1-5, with 11 positions matching TRBD1. The CDR3 is 15 residues long. Germline CDR1 is SGHRS and CDR2 is YFSETQ. Trimming at V came to 0 bases and at J to 7 bases, leaving 3 bases not matched to a gene. CDR3 sequence reads: CASSLAGDRGQPQHF. The CDR3 nucleotides read TGCGCCAGCAGCTTGGCCGGGGACAGGGGGCAGCCCCAGCATTTT. The full variable domain, with the rest looked up from reference TRBV5-1 and TRBJ1-5, is KAGVTQTPRYLIKTRGQQVTLSCSPISGHRSVSWYQQTPGQGLQFLFEYFSETQRNKGNFPGRFSGRQFSNSRSEMNVSTLELGDSALYLCASSLAGDRGQPQHFGDGTRLSIL.

The chain joins TRBV7-2 to TRBJ2-2; 11 nucleotides line up with TRBD1. Losses at the gene ends were 4 bases for V and 6 bases for J; bases not matched to a gene: 1. The CDR3 has 14 amino acids. The germline V gene encodes CDR1 SGHTA and CDR2 FQGNSA. CDR3 nucleotides: TGTGCCAGCAGCTGGACAGGGGGCGCCGGGGAGCTGTTTTTT. Translating gives CASSWTGGAGELFF.

This rearrangement joins TRBV25-1 to TRBJ2-7; 10 bases are shared with TRBD1. The CDR3 runs to 16 residues. The germline gives CDR1 MGHDK, CDR2 SYGVNS. V shed 0 bases and J 3 bases; nucleotides not matched to a gene: 5. CDR3 nucleotide sequence: TGTGCCAGCAGTGAATATATAGGGACAGGGGACTACGAGCAGTACTTC. Encoded protein: CASSEYIGTGDYEQYF.

V gene TRBV28 combines with J gene TRBJ2-2, with D maybe TRBD2 (5 bases). Germline V CDR1 and CDR2: MDHEN, SYDVKM. V lost 8 bases, J lost 6 bases, and 16 bases lay in between. The CDR3 runs 14 residues. The CDR3 DNA is TGTGCCAGCGCTTCGGGGATTTACGCCGGGGAGCTGTTTTTT. Protein: CASASGIYAGELFF. Complete variable domain (other parts from reference TRBV28 and TRBJ2-2): DVKVTQSSRYLVKRTGEKVFLECVQDMDHENMFWYRQDPGLGLRLIYFSYDVKMKEKGDIPEGYSVSREKKERFSLILESASTNQTSMYLCASASGIYAGELFFGEGSRLTVL.

The chain links TRBV5-3 to TRBJ2-5; no firm D call. TRBV5-3 is given ORF status, its function remaining uncertain. Deletions cut 3 bases from V and 4 bases from J, with 4 bases between. This CDR3 region has 11 residues. CDR3 nucleotide sequence: TGTGCCAGAAGCTCCAGAGAGACCCAGTACTTC. As protein: CARSSRETQYF.

This sequence joins TRBV7-2 and TRBJ2-1, with TRBD2 matching 7 bases. CDR1 is SGHTA and CDR2 is FQGNSA in the germline V gene. The V segment lost 3 bases and the J segment 7 bases; nucleotides outside the gene matches: 12. The CDR3 is 16 residues long. CDR3 loop: CASSLARIGLGNEQFF. The CDR3 coding sequence is TGTGCCAGCAGCTTGGCACGGATCGGACTAGGGAATGAGCAGTTCTTC. Drawing the rest from reference TRBV7-2 and TRBJ2-1, the complete variable domain is GAGVSQSPSNKVTEKGKDVELRCDPISGHTALYWYRQSLGQGLEFLIYFQGNSAPDKSGLPSDRFSAERTGGSVSTLTIQRTQQEDSAVYLCASSLARIGLGNEQFFGPGTRLTVL.

The chain uses TRBV15 and TRBJ1-1; 10 bases fit TRBD1. With V trimmed by 3 bases and J by 5 bases, 12 bases remained unmatched. The CDR3 covers 17 residues. CDR1 and CDR2 (germline): LNHNV, YYDKDF (reference sequence). In nucleotides, the CDR3 is TGTGCCACCAGCAGTGGATCCCTTCGACAGGGGGCGACTGAAGCTTTCTTT. It is translated as CATSSGSLRQGATEAFF.

The gene calls are TRBV28 and TRBJ2-4; perhaps TRBD1 as D (6 bases). The germline V gene has CDR1 MDHEN and CDR2 SYDVKM. V was clipped by 7 bases and J by 4 bases, with 11 bases between them. The CDR3 runs to 13 residues. The CDR3, as DNA: TGTGCCAGCACCGGACAGCCTAAAAACATTCAGTACTTC. It translates to CASTGQPKNIQYF.

CDR3 DNA sequence: TGTGCCAGCAGTCTTGCGCAGGGACTCTCTGGGGCCAACGTCCTGACTTTC. It translates to CASSLAQGLSGANVLTF. The V call is TRBV28, the J call TRBJ2-6; the D gene is possibly TRBD2 (6 bases). V was shortened by 5 bases and J by 0 bases, with 14 bases between the two germline ends. Germline CDR1 MDHEN, CDR2 SYDVKM. This CDR3 has 17 residues.

This clone was counted a few times. This chain connects TRBV28 to TRBJ1-5; D call uncertain. Trimming removed 1 base at V and 0 bases at J, with 10 bases between. The CDR3 runs to 16 residues. Germline CDR1 and CDR2: MDHEN and SYDVKM. CDR3: CASSLYQDYSNQPQHF. In DNA, the CDR3 is TGTGCCAGCAGTTTATACCAGGACTATAGCAATCAGCCCCAGCATTTT.

The CDR3 DNA reads TGCGCCAGCAGCTTGGGAGCCAATCAGCCCCAGCATTTT. This codes for CASSLGANQPQHF. V gene TRBV5-1 combines with J gene TRBJ1-5, with D hard to call. Trimming removed 0 bases at V and 3 bases at J, with 4 bases between. The CDR3 runs 13 residues. The germline V gene encodes CDR1 SGHRS and CDR2 YFSETQ.

This sequence joins TRBV5-6 and TRBJ2-5; 7 bases map to TRBD2. J lost 2 bases, V lost 4 bases, and 5 bases had no gene match. This CDR3 contains 14 residues. Per germline, CDR1 SGHDT and CDR2 YYEEEE. The CDR3 DNA sequence: TGTGCCAGCAGCAGTCGGGGGGAACAAGAGACCCAGTACTTC. This codes for CASSSRGEQETQYF. Looking up the rest from reference TRBV5-6 and TRBJ2-5 gives the full variable domain: DAGVTQSPTHLIKTRGQQVTLRCSPKSGHDTVSWYQQALGQGPQFIFQYYEEEERQRGNFPDRFSGHQFPNYSSELNVNALLLGDSALYLCASSSRGEQETQYFGPGTRLLVL.